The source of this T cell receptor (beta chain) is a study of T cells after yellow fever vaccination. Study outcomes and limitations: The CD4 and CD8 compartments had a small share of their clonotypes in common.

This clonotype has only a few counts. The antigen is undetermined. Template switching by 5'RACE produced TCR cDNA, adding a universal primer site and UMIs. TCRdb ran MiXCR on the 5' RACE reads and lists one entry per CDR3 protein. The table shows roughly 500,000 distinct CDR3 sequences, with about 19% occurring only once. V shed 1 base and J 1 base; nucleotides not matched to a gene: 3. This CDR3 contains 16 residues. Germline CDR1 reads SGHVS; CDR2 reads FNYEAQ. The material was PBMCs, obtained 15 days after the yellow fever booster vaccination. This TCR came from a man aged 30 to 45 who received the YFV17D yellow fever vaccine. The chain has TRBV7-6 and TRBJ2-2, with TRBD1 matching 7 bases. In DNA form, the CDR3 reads TGTGCCAGCAGCTTAGAACGGACAGGGAACACCGGGGAGCTGTTTTTT. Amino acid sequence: CASSLERTGNTGELFF.